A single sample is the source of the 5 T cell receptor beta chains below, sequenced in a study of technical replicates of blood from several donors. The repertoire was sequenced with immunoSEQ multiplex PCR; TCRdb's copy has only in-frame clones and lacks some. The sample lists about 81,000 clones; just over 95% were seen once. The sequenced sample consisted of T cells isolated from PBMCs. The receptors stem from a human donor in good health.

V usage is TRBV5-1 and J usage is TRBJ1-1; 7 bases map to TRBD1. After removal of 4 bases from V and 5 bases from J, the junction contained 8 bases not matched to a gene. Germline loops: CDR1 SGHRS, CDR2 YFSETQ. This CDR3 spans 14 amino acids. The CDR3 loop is CASSQDRIGTEAFF. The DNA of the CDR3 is TGCGCCAGCAGCCAGGACAGGATAGGGACTGAAGCTTTCTTT.

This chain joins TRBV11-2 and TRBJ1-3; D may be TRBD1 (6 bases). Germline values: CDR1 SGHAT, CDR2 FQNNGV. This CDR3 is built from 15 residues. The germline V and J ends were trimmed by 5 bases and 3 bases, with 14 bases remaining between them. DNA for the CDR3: TGTGCCAGCAGCCTCACAGGGAATAATGGAAACACCATATATTTT. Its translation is CASSLTGNNGNTIYF.

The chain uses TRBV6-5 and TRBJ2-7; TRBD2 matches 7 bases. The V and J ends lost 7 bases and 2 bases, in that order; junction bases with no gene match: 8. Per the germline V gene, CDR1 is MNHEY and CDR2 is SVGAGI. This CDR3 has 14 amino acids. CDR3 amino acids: CASTRGRGAYEQYF. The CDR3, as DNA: TGTGCCAGCACCCGCGGACGGGGGGCCTACGAGCAGTACTTC.

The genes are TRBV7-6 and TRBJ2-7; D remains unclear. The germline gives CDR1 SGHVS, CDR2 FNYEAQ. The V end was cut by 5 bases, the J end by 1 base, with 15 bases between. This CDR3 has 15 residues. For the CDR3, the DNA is TGTGCCAGCAGCCCCAAAGCGTCCAGTTCCTACGAGCAGTACTTC. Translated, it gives CASSPKASSSYEQYF.

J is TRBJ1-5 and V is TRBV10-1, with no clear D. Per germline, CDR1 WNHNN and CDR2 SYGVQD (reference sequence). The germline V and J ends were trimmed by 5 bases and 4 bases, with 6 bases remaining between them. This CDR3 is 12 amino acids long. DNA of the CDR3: TGCGCCAGCAGTAAAGCGAATCAGCCCCAGCATTTT. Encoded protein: CASSKANQPQHF.